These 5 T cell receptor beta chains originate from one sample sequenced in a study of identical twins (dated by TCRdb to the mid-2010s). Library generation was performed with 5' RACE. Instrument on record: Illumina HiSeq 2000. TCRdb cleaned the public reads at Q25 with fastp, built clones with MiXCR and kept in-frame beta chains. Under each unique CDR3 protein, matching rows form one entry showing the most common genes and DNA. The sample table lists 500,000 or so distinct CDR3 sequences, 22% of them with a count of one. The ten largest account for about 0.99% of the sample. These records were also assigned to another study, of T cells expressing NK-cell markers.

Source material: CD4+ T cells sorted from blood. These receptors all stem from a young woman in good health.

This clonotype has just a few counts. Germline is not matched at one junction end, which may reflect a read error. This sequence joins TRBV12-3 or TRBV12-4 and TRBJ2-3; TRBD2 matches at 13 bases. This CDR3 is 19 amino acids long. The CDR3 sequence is CAISSVRLLAGGPGDTQYF. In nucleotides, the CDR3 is TGTGCCATCAGTTCCGTGAGGTTACTAGCGGGGGGGCCAGGCGATACGCAGTATTTT.

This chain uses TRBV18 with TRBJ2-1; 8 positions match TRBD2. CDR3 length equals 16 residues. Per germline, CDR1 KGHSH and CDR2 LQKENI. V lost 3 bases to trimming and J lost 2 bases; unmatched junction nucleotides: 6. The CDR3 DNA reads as TGTGCCAGCTCACCTACGGGGGGGCCCACCTACAATGAGCAGTTCTTC. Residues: CASSPTGGPTYNEQFF.

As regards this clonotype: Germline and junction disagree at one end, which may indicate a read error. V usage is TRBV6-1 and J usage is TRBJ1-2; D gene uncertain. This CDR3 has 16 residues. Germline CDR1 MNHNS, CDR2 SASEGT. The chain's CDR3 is CASREAQAAGHYGYTF. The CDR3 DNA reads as TGTGCCAGCAGGGAAGCCCAGGCGGCAGGTCACTATGGCTACACCTTC.

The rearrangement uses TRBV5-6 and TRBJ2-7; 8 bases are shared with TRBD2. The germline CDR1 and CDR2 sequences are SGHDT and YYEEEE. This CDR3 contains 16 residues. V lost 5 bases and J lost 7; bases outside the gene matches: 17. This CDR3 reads CASSFLATGGPREQYF. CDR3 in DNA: TGTGCCAGCAGTTTTCTGGCTACGGGGGGGCCACGGGAGCAGTACTTC.

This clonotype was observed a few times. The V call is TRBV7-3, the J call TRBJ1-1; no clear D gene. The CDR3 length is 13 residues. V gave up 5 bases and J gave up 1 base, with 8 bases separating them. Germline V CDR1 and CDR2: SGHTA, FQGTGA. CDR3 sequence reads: CASSPQWNTEAFF. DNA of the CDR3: TGTGCCAGCAGCCCTCAGTGGAACACTGAAGCTTTCTTT.